This TCR beta chain was sequenced in a study of early T cells in non-severe SARS-CoV-2 infection. Study summary: With bulk RNA from unsorted whole blood as input, sequencing yielded unpaired chains. Overall study findings and caveats: Anti-spike CD8 responses were favored by VDJdb matching, which missed private and CD4 specificities.

Germline CDR1 is MDHEN and CDR2 is SYDVKM. The CDR3 has 15 residues. J gave up 5 bases and V 8 bases, and 11 bases lay outside the gene matches. In the library, individual cDNA molecules carried attached unique molecular identifiers. TCRdb ran MiXCR on the 5' RACE reads and lists one entry per CDR3 protein. The sample lists some 28,000 distinct CDR3 sequences, roughly 5.7% seen once, with over 20% in the top ten. The sample holds a few counts of this clonotype. The antigen is unknown. The clonotype comes from an adult who was a healthcare worker with PCR-confirmed SARS-CoV-2 infection or an uninfected control (not recorded which). Sequencing input: whole blood. V gene TRBV28 combines with J gene TRBJ2-3, with 9 nucleotides matching TRBD2. CDR3 sequence reads: CASAPGGRARDTQYF. The CDR3 bases are TGTGCCAGCGCCCCGGGCGGGAGGGCCCGAGATACGCAGTATTTT.